One sample yielded the 8 T cell receptor beta chains listed below, sequenced in a study of read filtering for tumor transcriptome and immune sequencing. Molecular barcoded adaptors covering alpha/delta and beta/gamma chains were used on about 0.4 ug RNA. TCRdb independently ran MiXCR on the reads; one entry per CDR3 protein. The data hold approximately 59,000 distinct CDR3 sequences, with 10% to 15% observed a single time. Sequenced sample: a population of CD138-negative cells sorted from bone marrow. These receptors came from a donor at least 40 years old with multiple myeloma.

This clonotype has at least ten counts. V usage is TRBV7-3 and J usage is TRBJ2-1, with D perhaps matching TRBD1 (6 bases). V lost 2 bases and J lost 0, with 20 bases in between. This CDR3 has 19 residues. Germline V CDR1 and CDR2: SGHTA, FQGTGA. This CDR3 is CASSLPALGRGSSYNEQFF. As DNA, the CDR3 is TGTGCCAGCAGCTTACCCGCCCTAGGAAGGGGGAGCTCCTACAATGAGCAGTTCTTC.

This clonotype was observed many times. V and J are TRBV19 and TRBJ2-1, with 7 bases identical to TRBD2. This CDR3 spans 14 amino acids. The germline CDR1 and CDR2 sequences are LNHDA and SQIVND (reference sequence). Unmatched junction bases numbered 4, after V lost 5 bases and J lost 3 bases. Here the CDR3 DNA reads TGTGCCAGTAGTTCTAGCGGAAACTACAATGAGCAGTTCTTC. Encoded protein: CASSSSGNYNEQFF.

This clonotype has at least ten counts. The chain has TRBV20-1 and TRBJ2-2; 9 bases agree with TRBD2. The CDR3 is 13 residues long. V lost 6 bases, J lost 13 bases, and 12 bases stayed unmatched. From germline, CDR1 is DFQATT and CDR2 SNEGSKA (reference sequence). The CDR3 loop reads CSAPLAGVGRLFF. CDR3 bases: TGCAGTGCGCCACTAGCGGGCGTTGGTAGGCTGTTTTTT.

This clonotype has a handful of counts. A read error may be the cause here, since a much bigger clone is one base away. The gene calls are TRBV5-1 and TRBJ1-1, with 9 bases identical to TRBD1. CDR3 length: 16 residues. Germline values: CDR1 SGHRS, CDR2 YFSETQ. V dropped 8 bases and J dropped 0; count of bases not matched to a gene: 11. The CDR3 DNA sequence: TGCGCCAGTGGGGCCGGGACAGGGAGGGTGAACACTGAAGCTTTCTTT. Translated: CASGAGTGRVNTEAFF. The full variable domain, its missing parts supplied by reference TRBV5-1 and TRBJ1-1, is KAGVTQTPRYLIKTRGQQVTLSCSPISGHRSVSWYQQTPGQGLQFLFEYFSETQRNKGNFPGRFSGRQFSNSRSEMNVSTLELGDSALYLCASGAGTGRVNTEAFFGQGTRLTVV.

The chain uses TRBV5-1 and TRBJ1-5; TRBD1 might be the D (6 bases). This CDR3 comprises 15 residues. Germline CDR1 SGHRS, CDR2 YFSETQ. V was cut by 3 bases and J by 1 base, with 11 bases left in between. The CDR3 spells CASSYGGGSNQPQHF. CDR3 bases: TGCGCCAGCAGCTATGGGGGGGGCAGCAATCAGCCCCAGCATTTT.

The sample holds many counts of this clonotype. The J gene is TRBJ2-1, the V gene TRBV7-3, with unresolved D. The germline CDR1 and CDR2 sequences are SGHTA and FQGTGA. Trimming removed 2 bases from V and 8 bases from J, with 13 bases in between. The CDR3 is made up of 14 amino acids. The CDR3 here is CASSLDGVLDEQFF. DNA for the CDR3: TGTGCCAGCAGCTTAGATGGGGTTCTCGATGAGCAGTTCTTC.

This clonotype was seen many times. The rearrangement links TRBV7-2 to TRBJ2-3; D is unclear. The CDR3 has 16 residues. The germline V and J ends were trimmed by 4 bases and 0 bases, with 14 bases remaining between them. Germline assignment: CDR1 SGHTA and CDR2 FQGNSA. CDR3 residues: CASSSLPGHSTDTQYF. In DNA, the CDR3 is TGTGCCAGCAGCTCCCTTCCGGGCCACAGCACAGATACGCAGTATTTT.

This clonotype was observed at least ten times. The chain is built from TRBV28 and TRBJ2-5; the match to TRBD1 covers 9 bases. From germline, CDR1 is MDHEN and CDR2 SYDVKM. With 5 bases clipped from V and 5 bases from J, the junction kept 6 bases outside the gene matches. This CDR3 contains 14 residues. CDR3 nucleotides: TGTGCCAGCAGTCGGGACAGGGTTCGCGAGACCCAGTACTTC. Protein product: CASSRDRVRETQYF.